What follows describes a single T cell receptor beta chain. This sample was taken from a study of cytomegalovirus exposure and HLA in healthy donors. The V gene lost 0 bases and the J gene lost 6 bases, with 12 bases spanning the gap. The CDR3 consists of 14 residues. CDR1 is SGDLS and CDR2 is YYNGEE in the germline V gene. The primer mix had 60 Vbeta and 13 Jbeta primers. Data came from immunoSEQ multiplex PCR; TCRdb stores just in-frame clones and leaves some out. This sample has 130,000 to 150,000 clones, with about 70% found just once. This chain links TRBV9 with TRBJ1-2; D gene unclear. Sequencing was performed on PBMCs. The TCR sequence derives from a young man in good health and CMV-seronegative. Here the CDR3 reads CASSVGRFRDGYTF. The CDR3 region has the DNA TGTGCCAGCAGCGTAGGACGGTTCCGGGATGGCTACACCTTC.